These 31 T cell receptor beta chains came from one sample sequenced in a study of CD8+ T cells in alopecia areata. cDNA serving as the sequencing template came from extracted, reverse transcribed RNA. Using immunoSEQ multiplex PCR, the repertoire was profiled, and TCRdb retains in-frame clones only, with some absent. The data hold fewer than 250,000 clones, with about 60% observed a single time. The input for sequencing was CD4+ T cells sorted from blood, taken at week 0. The receptors come from a human donor with alopecia areata.

This clone has only one observation. The chain has TRBV29-1 and TRBJ2-3, with D unresolved. V was pared by 2 bases and J by 0 bases, with 21 bases between. The CDR3 is 18 residues long. Germline loops: CDR1 SQVTM, CDR2 ANQGSEA. CDR3 amino acids: CSVETGSFSEGSTDTQYF. CDR3 in DNA: TGCAGCGTTGAAACCGGCAGTTTTTCGGAAGGGAGCACAGATACGCAGTATTTT.

The chain is built from TRBV7-3 and TRBJ1-2, with 9 positions matching TRBD1. The junction had 4 bases not matched to a gene; V was cut back by 5 bases and J by 6 bases. Per germline, CDR1 SGHTA and CDR2 FQGTGA. There are 13 residues in the CDR3. The CDR3 sequence: CASSLDRGNGYTF. The CDR3 nucleotides read TGTGCCAGCAGCCTAGACAGGGGGAATGGCTACACCTTC. Supplemented by reference TRBV7-3 and TRBJ1-2, the full variable domain reads GAGVSQTPSNKVTEKGKYVELRCDPISGHTALYWYRQSLGQGPEFLIYFQGTGAADDSGLPNDRFFAVRPEGSVSTLKIQRTERGDSAVYLCASSLDRGNGYTFGSGTRLTVV.

V is TRBV5-1 and J is TRBJ2-4; TRBD2 might be the D (5 bases). Trimming removed 4 bases at V and 5 bases at J, with 13 bases between. Germline V gene lookup returns CDR1 SGHRS and CDR2 YFSETQ. The CDR3 is 14 residues long. The CDR3 DNA is TGCGCCAGCAGCCCGGCCGGAGGCGAAAACATTCAGTACTTC. Protein sequence: CASSPAGGENIQYF. Together with reference TRBV5-1 and TRBJ2-4, the CDR3 gives the full variable domain: KAGVTQTPRYLIKTRGQQVTLSCSPISGHRSVSWYQQTPGQGLQFLFEYFSETQRNKGNFPGRFSGRQFSNSRSEMNVSTLELGDSALYLCASSPAGGENIQYFGAGTRLSVL.

V is TRBV30 and J is TRBJ1-5; no reliable D call. V lost 2 bases and J 0 bases, leaving 8 bases between the germline ends. The CDR3 has 14 residues. The V gene's germline CDR1 is GTSNPN and CDR2 SVGIG (reference sequence). CDR3 nucleotide sequence: TGTGCCTGGAGTAGCAGCTTTAGCAATCAGCCCCAGCATTTT. Translation: CAWSSSFSNQPQHF. Variable domain in full (rest from reference TRBV30 and TRBJ1-5): SQTIHQWPATLVQPVGSPLSLECTVEGTSNPNLYWYRQAAGRGLQLLFYSVGIGQISSEVPQNLSASRPQDRQFILSSKKLLLSDSGFYLCAWSSSFSNQPQHFGDGTRLSIL.

The V gene is TRBV29-1, the J gene TRBJ2-5, with no clear D. V lost 7 bases and J lost 5, with 17 bases in between. The CDR3 totals 13 residues. Per germline, CDR1 SQVTM and CDR2 ANQGSEA. The CDR3 DNA sequence: TGCAGCGCCTGCCACGGTCCCGCGGAGACCCAGTACTTC. Protein sequence: CSACHGPAETQYF.

This rearrangement joins TRBV6-6 to TRBJ1-1, with 8 positions matching TRBD1. The V gene's germline CDR1 is MNHNY and CDR2 SVGAGI (reference sequence). CDR3 size: 15 residues. V shed 5 bases, J shed 0 bases, and the junction held 5 bases outside the gene matches. CDR3 region: CASSAQDRVNTEAFF. CDR3 sequence (DNA): TGTGCCAGCAGTGCGCAGGACAGGGTGAACACTGAAGCTTTCTTT.

This clone appeared a single time. The chain carries TRBV9 and TRBJ2-2; D gene uncertain. Between the trimmed V and J ends, which lost 3 bases and 2 bases, there was a span of 14 bases. This CDR3 is built from 16 residues. CDR1 and CDR2 from the germline V gene are SGDLS and YYNGEE. CDR3 coding DNA: TGTGCCAGCAGCGATAAAGCCCGTTCCAACACCGGGGAGCTGTTTTTT. This translates into CASSDKARSNTGELFF.

In its sample, this clone was seen a few times. This rearrangement joins TRBV30 to TRBJ1-1; D is unresolved. There are 13 residues in the CDR3. Germline V lookup: CDR1 GTSNPN, CDR2 SVGIG (reference sequence). Trimming took off 1 base at V and 0 bases at J, with 6 bases between the two ends. The CDR3 reads CAWSAGLNTEAFF. The CDR3, as DNA: TGTGCCTGGAGTGCTGGTCTGAACACTGAAGCTTTCTTT.

The V call is TRBV5-4, the J call TRBJ2-5; maybe TRBD2 (5 bases). The length of the CDR3 is 15 residues. The germline gives CDR1 SGHNT, CDR2 YYREEE (reference sequence). V lost 4 bases to trimming and J lost 5 bases, with 18 bases between them. CDR3 sequence (DNA): TGTGCCAGCAGCGAGCAACTAGGCCGAGGGGAGACCCAGTACTTC. The encoded protein is CASSEQLGRGETQYF.

This clone was observed once. The rearrangement joins TRBV19 to TRBJ1-5; tentatively, D is TRBD1 (5 bases). V was shortened by 5 bases and J by 0 bases, with 14 bases between the two germline ends. The CDR3 has 16 residues. Germline V CDR1 and CDR2: LNHDA, SQIVND (reference sequence). CDR3 residues: CASSGDEGYSNQPQHF. The CDR3 region has the DNA TGTGCCAGTAGTGGTGATGAGGGGTATAGCAATCAGCCCCAGCATTTT.

This clone appeared once. The gene calls are TRBV10-2 and TRBJ2-7; D is perhaps TRBD2 (5 bases). CDR3 size: 14 residues. Germline V gene data show CDR1 as WSHSY and CDR2 as SAAADI. The V and J ends lost 6 bases and 4 bases respectively, with 16 bases between them. As DNA, the CDR3 is TGCGCCAGCAGGGTGACCTTCGGGGAATACGAGCAGTACTTC. Its protein product is CASRVTFGEYEQYF.

The CDR3 DNA is TGCGCCAGCAGCCCGATCCCGACAGCCCCTGGGGATGGCTACACCTTC. It is translated as CASSPIPTAPGDGYTF. The V call is TRBV5-1, the J call TRBJ1-2; perhaps TRBD1 as D (5 bases). Trimming shortened V by 4 bases and J by 6 bases, and 22 bases separated the two germline ends. The CDR3 sequence is 16 residues long. Germline-derived CDR1 and CDR2 are SGHRS and YFSETQ.

The rearrangement uses TRBV6-6 and TRBJ2-1; 9 nucleotides agree with TRBD1. CDR1 is MNHNY and CDR2 is SVGAGI in the germline V gene (reference sequence). V trimming: 6 bases; J trimming: 8 bases; junction bases outside the gene matches: 11. The length of the CDR3 is 15 residues. CDR3 region: CASRDLGQGNDEQFF. DNA for the CDR3: TGTGCCAGCAGGGACCTTGGACAGGGGAACGATGAGCAGTTCTTC.

The chain has TRBV30 and TRBJ1-2, with D unresolved. The CDR3 is 12 amino acids. Trimming took 2 bases from V and 5 from J, leaving 9 bases between them. The germline gives CDR1 GTSNPN, CDR2 SVGIG (reference sequence). In DNA, the CDR3 is TGTGCCTGGAGTTTAGATGCGTATGGCTACACCTTC. Protein sequence: CAWSLDAYGYTF.

This clone was counted only a few times. The rearrangement uses TRBV19 and TRBJ2-6; D remains unclear. The length of the CDR3 is 17 residues. Trimming pared 1 base from V and 0 bases from J, leaving 10 bases between. Germline CDR1 is LNHDA and CDR2 is SQIVND (reference sequence). This chain's CDR3 is CASSIVFSSSGANVLTF. CDR3 bases: TGTGCCAGTAGTATAGTGTTCTCCAGCTCTGGGGCCAACGTCCTGACTTTC.

This clone was seen a handful of times. V usage is TRBV7-8 and J usage is TRBJ2-1, with 10 bases fitting TRBD2. V was pared by 5 bases and J by 10 bases, with 14 bases of the junction left unmatched. Per the germline V gene, CDR1 is SGHVS and CDR2 is FQNEAQ. CDR3 length equals 16 residues. This CDR3 reads CASSPSSLAGEKEQFF. CDR3 nucleotides: TGTGCCAGCAGCCCGAGTAGTCTAGCGGGAGAGAAGGAGCAGTTCTTC.

The V gene is TRBV5-6, the J gene TRBJ1-6, with D unresolved. This CDR3 is built from 14 residues. With 4 bases removed from V and 7 bases from J, the gap between germline ends came to 12 bases. CDR1 and CDR2 from the germline V gene are SGHDT and YYEEEE. The CDR3 is CASSPIQNNSPLHF. CDR3 coding DNA: TGTGCCAGCAGCCCGATACAGAACAATTCACCCCTCCACTTT.

Notes on this clone: The sample carries other DNA sequences with the same CDR3. The genes are TRBV30 and TRBJ1-5; 7 nucleotides match TRBD1. The germline gives CDR1 GTSNPN, CDR2 SVGIG (reference sequence). This CDR3 is 13 amino acids long. V shed 2 bases and J 4 bases; nucleotides not matched to a gene: 2. The CDR3: CAWSLQGNQPQHF. CDR3 sequence (DNA): TGTGCCTGGAGTCTACAGGGGAATCAGCCCCAGCATTTT.

The chain carries TRBV9 and TRBJ2-1; D is unresolved. This CDR3 contains 11 residues. Between the trimmed V and J ends, which lost 4 bases and 10 bases, there was a span of 9 bases. Germline V gene sequence: CDR1 SGDLS, CDR2 YYNGEE. CDR3 sequence: CASSPDGEQFF. For the CDR3, the DNA is TGTGCCAGCAGCCCCGATGGAGAGCAGTTCTTC.

The sample holds many counts of this clone. This sequence joins TRBV27 and TRBJ2-7, with D possibly matching TRBD1 (6 bases). V was pared by 4 bases and J by 7 bases, with 20 bases between. Germline-derived CDR1 and CDR2 are MNHEY and SMNVEV (reference sequence). The CDR3 has 15 amino acids. The CDR3 coding sequence is TGTGCCAGCAGTTCTCGATCTTCAGGGGCTCGGGAGCAGTACTTC. Residues: CASSSRSSGAREQYF.

This clone was detected a few times. The V call is TRBV19, the J call TRBJ2-2, with 7 bases lining up with TRBD1. Germline CDR1 and CDR2: LNHDA and SQIVND (reference sequence). This CDR3 is 14 amino acids long. The V segment lost 7 bases and the J segment 6 bases; nucleotides outside the gene matches: 8. CDR3 coding DNA: TGTGCCAGTACAGCTCTGACAGGGCCCGGGGAGCTGTTTTTT. This codes for CASTALTGPGELFF.

The J gene is TRBJ2-7, the V gene TRBV30, with 7 bases fitting TRBD1. Looked up from germline, CDR1 is GTSNPN and CDR2 is SVGIG (reference sequence). This CDR3 has 13 residues. V was clipped by 3 bases and J by 2 bases; unmatched bases: 4. The CDR3 region is CAWRGTDTYEQYF. The CDR3 nucleotides are TGTGCCTGGAGAGGGACAGATACCTACGAGCAGTACTTC.

This clone was observed a single time. J is TRBJ1-2 and V is TRBV14, with D hard to call. The germline gives CDR1 SGHDN, CDR2 FVKESK. V was trimmed by 4 bases and J by 2 bases, leaving 8 bases between them. CDR3 size: 13 residues. CDR3 sequence reads: CASSPQENYGYTF. The CDR3, as DNA: TGTGCCAGCAGCCCCCAGGAGAACTATGGCTACACCTTC. The full variable domain, its missing parts supplied by reference TRBV14 and TRBJ1-2, is EAGVTQFPSHSVIEKGQTVTLRCDPISGHDNLYWYRRVMGKEIKFLLHFVKESKQDESGMPNNRFLAERTGGTYSTLKVQPAELEDSGVYFCASSPQENYGYTFGSGTRLTVV.

The CDR3, as DNA: TGCAGCGTTGAAGCTCGGGGCACCTTGTTCTACAATGAGCAGTTCTTC. Translation: CSVEARGTLFYNEQFF. V and J are TRBV29-1 and TRBJ2-1, with D perhaps TRBD1 or TRBD2 (5 bases each). There are 16 residues in the CDR3. The V end lost 1 base, the J end lost 3 bases, and 16 bases lay between the germline ends. Germline CDR1 SQVTM, CDR2 ANQGSEA.

A few counts support this clone. The chain joins TRBV29-1 to TRBJ1-3; D ambiguous. CDR3 length: 11 amino acids. The V end lost 4 bases, the J end lost 3 bases, and 4 bases lay between the germline ends. Germline V gene lookup returns CDR1 SQVTM and CDR2 ANQGSEA. The DNA of the CDR3 is TGCAGCGTTGTTCTTGGAAACACCATATATTTT. Protein: CSVVLGNTIYF.

The V and J genes are TRBV5-1 and TRBJ2-3; a possible D gene is TRBD2 (6 bases). Trimming took 0 bases from V and 2 from J, leaving 13 bases between them. The CDR3 spans 16 residues. Germline lookup yields CDR1 SGHRS and CDR2 YFSETQ. The CDR3 reads CASSLAPEGFTDTQYF. CDR3 in DNA: TGCGCCAGCAGCTTGGCCCCGGAGGGATTCACAGATACGCAGTATTTT.

The rearrangement uses TRBV2 and TRBJ1-2, with D hard to call. Per the germline V gene, CDR1 is SNHLY and CDR2 is FYNNEI. The CDR3 contains 12 residues. V dropped 7 bases and J dropped 2 bases, with 8 bases sitting between them. The CDR3 sequence: CASIQENYGYTF. Written as DNA, the CDR3 is TGTGCCAGCATCCAGGAGAACTATGGCTACACCTTC.

This clone has only one observation. The genes are TRBV6-9 and TRBJ2-1; no firm D call. The V gene's germline CDR1 is MNHGY and CDR2 SVAAGI. Trimming cost V 7 bases and J 10 bases, with 8 bases left between them. The CDR3 spans 10 residues. The CDR3 DNA follows: TGTGCCAGCACCTCTAGGGAGCAGTTCTTC. Translated, it gives CASTSREQFF.

The chain joins TRBV30 to TRBJ1-1; tentative D call: TRBD1 (6 bases). The CDR3 length is 13 residues. Looked up from germline, CDR1 is GTSNPN and CDR2 is SVGIG (reference sequence). The germline V and J ends were trimmed by 3 bases and 1 base, with 9 bases remaining between them. CDR3: CAWRDRPNTEAFF. For the CDR3, the DNA is TGTGCCTGGAGGGACAGACCGAACACTGAAGCTTTCTTT.

Only a few counts were recorded for this clone. J is TRBJ2-5 and V is TRBV29-1, with D maybe TRBD1 (6 bases). The CDR3 length is 13 residues. Trimming shortened V by 7 bases and J by 2 bases, and 14 bases separated the two germline ends. Germline V lookup: CDR1 SQVTM, CDR2 ANQGSEA. The CDR3 here is CSGGRPPQETQYF. As DNA, the CDR3 is TGCAGCGGGGGGCGGCCCCCTCAAGAGACCCAGTACTTC.

V and J are TRBV30 and TRBJ2-3; the D is unclear. Trimming stripped 2 bases from V and 0 bases from J, with 9 bases between. The CDR3 covers 14 residues. The V gene's germline CDR1 is GTSNPN and CDR2 SVGIG (reference sequence). CDR3 DNA: TGTGCCTGGAGTACTGGGTCGAGCACAGATACGCAGTATTTT. Amino acid sequence: CAWSTGSSTDTQYF.